The clone carrying this T cell receptor (beta chain) was seen ten or more times. The CDR3 consists of 13 residues. V gave up 6 bases and J gave up 0 bases, with 10 bases separating them. The germline gives CDR1 DFQATT, CDR2 SNEGSKA (reference sequence). Time point meaning: longitudinal time-point 1 (baseline). Every sequencing run generated over 170 million TCR-beta sequences from 15-18 subjects. TCRdb re-analysed the 5' RACE reads in MiXCR, keeping a single row per CDR3 protein. The data hold over 55,000 distinct CDR3 sequences, with around a tenth observed a single time. The record originates from a study of neurological immune-mediated disorders.

Sequencing input: PBMCs. The TCR comes from a male donor with HTLV-1-associated myelopathy (HAM/TSP). The chain has TRBV20-1 and TRBJ2-3; D is ambiguous. The CDR3 DNA reads TGCAGTGCGGCGACGTTTAGCACAGATACGCAGTATTTT. Encoded protein: CSAATFSTDTQYF.